These 15 T cell receptor beta chains share one sample of origin, sequenced in a study of Graves' ophthalmopathy and Graves' hyperthyroidism. Amplification of TCR beta CDR3 regions used RNA transcripts. HTBI primers primed a first-round RT-PCR, and a second-round multiplex PCR followed. Using its own MiXCR run on the multiplex PCR reads, TCRdb lists one record per CDR3 protein. The sample yields 200,000 to 250,000 distinct CDR3 sequences, 20% to 25% seen once. Sequenced material: peripheral blood. All receptors derive from a woman aged 45-59 years with Graves' ophthalmopathy.

In this sample, this clonotype turned up a few times. The chain has TRBV4-2 and TRBJ2-1, with D possibly being TRBD1 (5 bases). Between the trimmed V and J ends, which lost 0 bases and 8 bases, there was a span of 17 bases. The CDR3 is 16 amino acids. Per the germline V gene, CDR1 is LGHNA and CDR2 is YNFKEQ. The CDR3 DNA sequence: TGTGCCAGCAGCCAAGATCGATGGCAGGGTGGGGATGAGCAGTTCTTC. Translated, it gives CASSQDRWQGGDEQFF.

In this sample, this clonotype turned up many times. The chain recombines TRBV11-3 with TRBJ1-1; 8 nucleotides line up with TRBD1. The CDR3 covers 16 residues. Trimming took 8 bases from V and 3 from J; bases not matched to a gene: 14. From germline, CDR1 is SGHNT and CDR2 YENEEA. CDR3 protein: CASGGIPGGAYTEAFF. The CDR3, as DNA: TGTGCCAGCGGGGGTATCCCAGGGGGCGCATACACTGAAGCTTTCTTT. The complete variable domain, with remaining parts taken from reference TRBV11-3 and TRBJ1-1, reads EAGVVQSPRYKIIEKKQPVAFWCNPISGHNTLYWYLQNLGQGPELLIRYENEEAVDDSQLPKDRFSAERLKGVDSTLKIQPAELGDSAVYLCASGGIPGGAYTEAFFGQGTRLTVV.

In DNA, the CDR3 is TGTGCCAGCAGACCCTTAAATACAGGGGTACAGAGCAGCAATGAGCAGTTCTTC. It specifies CASRPLNTGVQSSNEQFF. J is TRBJ2-1 and V is TRBV3-1, with TRBD1 matching 7 bases. V shed 6 bases, J shed 6 bases, and the junction held 20 bases outside the gene matches. The CDR3 is 18 residues long. Germline CDR1 and CDR2: LGHDT and YNNKEL (reference sequence).

Many counts were recorded for this clonotype. At one end the junction does not follow the germline gene, possibly because of a read error. V usage is TRBV9 and J usage is TRBJ2-7, with unresolved D. From germline, CDR1 is SGDLS and CDR2 YYNGEE. CDR3 length: 13 amino acids. CDR3 in amino acids: CASSVVPSYEQYF. The CDR3 nucleotides are TGTGCCAGCAGCGTAGTTCCTTCCTATGAGCAGTACTTC.

This clonotype was recorded many times. The chain joins TRBV12-3 or TRBV12-4 to TRBJ2-2; D is undetermined. The V and J ends lost 1 base and 5 bases respectively, with 2 bases between them. The CDR3 spans 12 residues. This CDR3 reads CASSLVTGELFF. CDR3 sequence (DNA): TGTGCCAGCAGTTTAGTTACCGGGGAGCTGTTTTTT.

This clonotype was observed at least ten times. The J gene is TRBJ1-2, the V gene TRBV20-1, with D uncertain. This CDR3 contains 14 residues. V lost 6 bases to trimming and J lost 2 bases, with 16 bases between them. The germline V gene encodes CDR1 DFQATT and CDR2 SNEGSKA (reference sequence). The CDR3 loop is CSAIFADGNYGYTF. The DNA for the CDR3 is TGCAGTGCCATCTTCGCTGACGGGAACTATGGCTACACCTTC.

This rearrangement joins TRBV28 to TRBJ2-7; D gene uncertain. Trimming left V 6 bases short and J 12 bases short, with 15 bases between. Germline CDR1 is MDHEN and CDR2 is SYDVKM. The CDR3 extends over 11 amino acids. The CDR3 region has the DNA TGTGCCAGCAGCACAGTTTCCCCGCCGTACTTC. Its protein is CASSTVSPPYF. The full variable domain, completed using reference TRBV28 and TRBJ2-7, is DVKVTQSSRYLVKRTGEKVFLECVQDMDHENMFWYRQDPGLGLRLIYFSYDVKMKEKGDIPEGYSVSREKKERFSLILESASTNQTSMYLCASSTVSPPYFGPGTRLTVT.

The chain is built from TRBV20-1 and TRBJ1-5; D gene unclear. CDR1 and CDR2 from the germline V gene are DFQATT and SNEGSKA (reference sequence). Trimming took off 6 bases at V and 4 bases at J, with 7 bases between the two ends. The CDR3 extends over 11 amino acids. CDR3 loop: CSAAKNQPQHF. The CDR3 nucleotides read TGCAGTGCGGCCAAGAATCAGCCCCAGCATTTT.

The chain links TRBV30 to TRBJ2-7; 9 bases agree with TRBD1. CDR3 length: 15 amino acids. Germline-derived CDR1 and CDR2 are GTSNPN and SVGIG (reference sequence). The V and J ends lost 3 bases and 9 bases, in that order; junction bases with no gene match: 15. CDR3 amino acids: CAWSQIPGQGKGQYF. The CDR3 DNA sequence: TGTGCCTGGAGCCAAATTCCGGGACAGGGTAAGGGGCAGTACTTC. Variable domain in full (rest from reference TRBV30 and TRBJ2-7): SQTIHQWPATLVQPVGSPLSLECTVEGTSNPNLYWYRQAAGRGLQLLFYSVGIGQISSEVPQNLSASRPQDRQFILSSKKLLLSDSGFYLCAWSQIPGQGKGQYFGPGTRLTVT.

This chain links TRBV5-1 with TRBJ2-2; tentatively, D is TRBD1 (6 bases). The CDR3 totals 15 residues. Germline V CDR1 and CDR2: SGHRS, YFSETQ. The V and J ends lost 0 bases and 6 bases respectively, with 12 bases between them. In DNA, the CDR3 is TGCGCCAGCAGCTTGGCAGGGGACGGAGCCGGGGAGCTGTTTTTT. Translation gives CASSLAGDGAGELFF.

This clonotype was picked up many times. The chain recombines TRBV7-9 with TRBJ2-6; tentative D call: TRBD2 (5 bases). The CDR3 sequence is 15 residues long. V dropped 6 bases and J dropped 4 bases, with 13 bases sitting between them. CDR1 SEHNR and CDR2 FQNEAQ come from the germline V gene (reference sequence). The CDR3 spells CASSIGNSGANVLTF. The CDR3 DNA reads TGTGCCAGCAGTATCGGGAATTCAGGGGCCAACGTCCTGACTTTC.

This clonotype showed up many times. The V and J genes are TRBV5-5 and TRBJ2-2; a weak D match, TRBD2 (5 bases). CDR1 is SGHKS and CDR2 is YYEKEE in the germline V gene (reference sequence). This CDR3 region has 12 residues. V was pared by 0 bases and J by 8 bases, with 5 bases between. CDR3 in DNA: TGTGCCAGCAGCTTGGGGGAGGGGGAGCTGTTTTTT. This gives the protein CASSLGEGELFF.

This clonotype was seen only a few times. V and J are TRBV3-1 and TRBJ2-2; D unclear. This CDR3 is 14 amino acids long. The germline V gene has CDR1 LGHDT and CDR2 YNNKEL (reference sequence). Trimming shortened V by 2 bases and J by 5 bases, and 9 bases separated the two germline ends. The CDR3 DNA reads TGTGCCAGCAGCCAAAACAGAAGGACCGGGGAGCTGTTTTTT. Its translation is CASSQNRRTGELFF.

Many counts were recorded for this clonotype. CDR3 DNA: TGTGCCAGCAGAAGACAGGGGGCTGGAAACACCATATATTTT. This translates into CASRRQGAGNTIYF. The chain links TRBV12-3 or TRBV12-4 to TRBJ1-3; 9 positions match TRBD1. V gave up 6 bases and J gave up 2 bases; unmatched junction bases: 2. The CDR3 is made up of 14 amino acids.

This clonotype showed up many times. The chain employs TRBV6-5 and TRBJ1-1; the D is unclear. This CDR3 comprises 13 residues. The germline V and J ends were trimmed by 3 bases and 5 bases, with 10 bases remaining between them. Germline CDR1 MNHEY, CDR2 SVGAGI. The CDR3 region is CASSYDDKTEAFF. The DNA for the CDR3 is TGTGCCAGCAGTTATGATGACAAAACTGAAGCTTTCTTT.